The rows below give T cell receptor beta chains drawn from one sample of a study of naive and memory T cell subsets. TCRdb re-called the UMI-ligation and nested PCR reads with MiXCR, one entry per CDR3 protein. This table holds roughly 100,000 distinct CDR3 sequences, approximately 11% found once. Material for sequencing was naive CD4+ T cells from blood. The source is a human donor in good health. The CDR3 runs from the conserved cysteine through the conserved F or W. D genes are given only for firm matches. The listing skips clone size in some rows; elsewhere it reads once, few, many or a size class.

j_call clone_size d_call v_call cdr3_aa cdr3_nt
TRBJ2-1 . TRBD2 TRBV20-1 CSAKRGLAGLNEQFF TGCAGTGCTAAACGAGGACTAGCGGGACTTAATGAGCAGTTCTTC
TRBJ1-1 many . TRBV7-2 CASSPREGKTEAFF TGTGCCAGCAGCCCGCGGGAAGGGAAAACTGAAGCTTTCTTT
TRBJ1-3 . . TRBV27 CASSRIGTDTIYF TGTGCCAGCAGCCGGATAGGGACGGACACCATATATTTT
TRBJ1-5 . . TRBV15 CATSPRAGYNQPQHF TGTGCCACCAGCCCCCGAGCAGGATACAATCAGCCCCAGCATTTT
TRBJ2-4 . . TRBV6-6 CASRSQGAKNIQYF TGTGCCAGCAGAAGCCAGGGGGCCAAAAACATTCAGTACTTC
TRBJ2-3 . . TRBV3-1 CASSRGGDTQYF TGTGCCAGCAGTCGAGGCGGAGATACGCAGTATTTT
TRBJ2-4 many . TRBV7-2 CASSLLAAGNIQYF TGTGCCAGCAGCCTCCTAGCAGCAGGAAACATTCAGTACTTC
TRBJ2-7 . . TRBV7-8 CASSLRRLATYEQYF TGTGCCAGCAGCTTACGTAGACTCGCCACCTACGAGCAGTACTTC
TRBJ2-3 many . TRBV20-1 CSAAKGTSTDTQYF TGCAGTGCCGCAAAAGGGACCAGCACAGATACGCAGTATTTT
TRBJ2-5 few . TRBV12-3/TRBV12-4 CASSIDATRGIGETQYF TGTGCCAGCAGTATAGACGCGACGCGGGGAATAGGAGAGACCCAGTACTTC
TRBJ2-7 few . TRBV4-2 CASSQALAGGPYEQYF TGTGCCAGCAGCCAGGCTTTGGCCGGGGGCCCCTACGAGCAGTACTTC
TRBJ2-1 . . TRBV2 CASRAILTLDEQFF TGTGCCAGCAGAGCCATCCTGACTTTAGATGAGCAGTTCTTC
TRBJ2-5 few . TRBV7-2 CASSPWNVQETQYF TGTGCCAGCAGCCCCTGGAACGTCCAAGAGACCCAGTACTTC
TRBJ2-1 many . TRBV20-1 CSAGGGGGYNEQFF TGCAGTGCGGGGGGGGGCGGCGGTTACAATGAGCAGTTCTTC
TRBJ1-4 . . TRBV18 CASSPPGQLNEKLFF TGTGCCAGCTCACCACCGGGTCAATTAAATGAAAAACTGTTTTTT
TRBJ2-6 . . TRBV12-3/TRBV12-4 CASSFYHREAGANVLTF TGTGCCAGCAGTTTTTATCACAGGGAGGCTGGGGCCAACGTCCTGACTTTC
TRBJ2-1 many TRBD2 TRBV12-3/TRBV12-4 CASRASGINEQFF TGTGCCAGCAGGGCTAGCGGGATCAATGAGCAGTTCTTC
TRBJ1-2 . TRBD1 TRBV27 CASSSTRQGAPSVSGYTF TGTGCCAGCAGCTCTACTCGACAGGGGGCGCCTTCCGTGTCCGGCTACACCTTC
TRBJ1-2 . . TRBV5-6 CASSLGGLWNNYGYTF TGTGCCAGCAGCTTGGGGGGTTTATGGAATAACTATGGCTACACCTTC
TRBJ1-6 . . TRBV4-3 CASSQDLSASPLHF TGCGCCAGCAGCCAAGATCTCAGCGCTTCACCCCTCCACTTT
TRBJ2-5 few TRBD1 TRBV12-3/TRBV12-4 CASSLGSGQGALETQYF TGTGCCAGCAGTTTAGGTTCCGGACAGGGGGCTTTGGAGACCCAGTACTTC
TRBJ2-7 few TRBD1 TRBV29-1 CSAREGKGRGLRF TGCAGCGCCCGAGAGGGGAAGGGCAGGGGGCTAAGGTTC
TRBJ2-7 few TRBD2 TRBV20-1 CSARDASGRHSYEQYF TGCAGTGCTAGAGATGCAAGCGGGAGGCATTCCTACGAGCAGTACTTC
TRBJ1-2 few . TRBV29-1 CSVVAQSYGYTF TGCAGCGTTGTGGCCCAGAGCTATGGCTACACCTTC
TRBJ2-3 many . TRBV5-6 CASRLRTSGSTDTQYF TGTGCCAGCAGACTCCGGACCAGCGGGAGCACAGATACGCAGTATTTT
TRBJ2-3 . TRBD2 TRBV5-1 CASSRTSGISNTQYF TGCGCCAGCAGCCGGACTAGCGGGATTTCAAATACGCAGTATTTT
TRBJ2-7 many . TRBV29-1 CSVRLRDSYEQYF TGCAGCGTTCGTCTTCGGGACTCCTACGAGCAGTACTTC